Listed below are T cell receptor beta chains from one sample, sequenced in a study of CD8+ T cells in alopecia areata. TCRdb's copy holds only in-frame clones and misses some; the assay was immunoSEQ multiplex PCR. Here the sample spans 87,000 or so clones, 70% to 85% being singletons. Material: CD8+ T cells sorted from blood, obtained around week 44, from a patient treated with tofacitinib. The source is a human donor with alopecia areata. CDR3s include the opening cysteine and the closing phenylalanine or tryptophan. The D gene is left open where the match is weak. Only some rows state a clone size, as once, few, many or a class for expanded clones.

TRBJ1-2,TRBV6-1,TRBD1,.,TGTGCCAGCAGCCGGGGGGGACAGCTCTATGGCTACACCTTC,CASSRGGQLYGYTF
TRBJ2-2,TRBV6-1,.,.,TGTGCCAGCAGTGAATTGGGGATATATGGCGGGGAGCTGTTTTTT,CASSELGIYGGELFF
TRBJ2-1,TRBV7-9,TRBD2,.,TGTGCCAGCAGCCACCAGACCAAACTAGCGGGGGACAATGAGCAGTTCTTC,CASSHQTKLAGDNEQFF
TRBJ2-7,TRBV7-2,.,.,TGTGCCAGCAGCCCCCCGGGACTGTATGCCTACGAGCAGTACTTC,CASSPPGLYAYEQYF
TRBJ2-1,TRBV19,.,.,TGTGCCAGTAGTATAGACGGCCGCTCCTACAATGAGCAGTTCTTC,CASSIDGRSYNEQFF
TRBJ2-1,TRBV29-1,.,.,TGCAGCGTTGAATTCACCGGGCAGTTCTTC,CSVEFTGQFF
TRBJ2-7,TRBV4-1,.,.,TGCGCCAGCAGCCACGAAGACAGCTACGAGCAGTACTTC,CASSHEDSYEQYF
TRBJ2-1,TRBV4-3,.,.,TGCGCCAGCAGCCAAGGGGGGGGCGGATACAATGAGCAGTTCTTC,CASSQGGGGYNEQFF
TRBJ2-7,TRBV7-2,.,.,TGTGCCAGCAGCTCGACGTACCGAGACTCGTACGAGCAGTACTTC,CASSSTYRDSYEQYF
TRBJ2-7,TRBV7-2,.,.,TGTGCCAGCAGCTTAGGTGGCAGCCGTTACGAGCAGTACTTC,CASSLGGSRYEQYF
TRBJ2-3,TRBV11-2,.,many,TGTGCCAGCAGCCTGGAGGGGCGGGGTTGGACAGATACGCAGTATTTT,CASSLEGRGWTDTQYF
TRBJ2-7,TRBV7-9,TRBD1,.,TGTGCCAGCAGCCCCGCCGGGACAGACTACGAGCAGTACTTC,CASSPAGTDYEQYF
TRBJ1-1,TRBV23-1,TRBD1,few,TGCGCCAGCAGAAAAGGACAGGTGGACACTGAAGCTTTCTTT,CASRKGQVDTEAFF
TRBJ2-7,TRBV11-2,.,.,TGTGCCAGCAGCTTCCCCGGAAACAGCTACGAGCAGTACTTC,CASSFPGNSYEQYF
TRBJ1-1,TRBV19,.,.,TGTGCCAGTAGTGTCCGGGACAAGAACACTGAAGCTTTCTTT,CASSVRDKNTEAFF
TRBJ2-1,TRBV30,TRBD1,.,TGTTCCTCCCAGGGGGTGAGCGATGAGCAGTTCTTC,CSSQGVSDEQFF
TRBJ2-1,TRBV9,TRBD2,.,TGTGCCAGCAGCGGCGGGGGGAACTCCTACAATGAGCAGTTCTTC,CASSGGGNSYNEQFF
TRBJ2-7,TRBV19,.,few,TGTGCCAGTAGTATGGGAACCCCCTACGAGCAGTACTTC,CASSMGTPYEQYF
TRBJ2-2,TRBV9,.,.,TGTGCCAGCAGCGGGACCCTCTCAGGTTCGGGGGAGCTGTTTTTT,CASSGTLSGSGELFF
TRBJ2-1,TRBV30,.,.,TGTGCCTGGAGTGCTACCACAGGGTATGATGAGCAGTTCTTC,CAWSATTGYDEQFF
TRBJ1-2,TRBV14,.,few,TGTGCCAGCAGCCAAGATGTGGGTTATGGCTACACCTTC,CASSQDVGYGYTF
TRBJ2-3,TRBV4-3,TRBD1,.,TGCGCCAGCAGCCCCGGGACAGGGGGAAGAGGAGATACGCAGTATTTT,CASSPGTGGRGDTQYF
TRBJ2-2,TRBV11-3,.,once,TGTGCCAGCAGCTTACAGGGGTACGAAAACGTCGCCGGGGAGCTGTTTTTT,CASSLQGYENVAGELFF
TRBJ1-1,TRBV2,.,.,TGTGCCAGCAGTGAAGGGCAATTGAACACTGAAGCTTTCTTT,CASSEGQLNTEAFF
TRBJ2-1,TRBV2,.,.,TGTGCCAGCAGTGAAAATTTGGGCGGGGACCGCGAACTCAATGAGCAGTTCTTC,CASSENLGGDRELNEQFF
TRBJ2-7,TRBV7-3,TRBD1,.,TGTGCCAGCGGGGACAGCTCATACGAGCAGTACTTC,CASGDSSYEQYF
TRBJ2-1,TRBV6-6,TRBD2,.,TGTGCCGCAAGGACTAGCAGCAATGAGCAGTTCTTC,CAARTSSNEQFF
TRBJ2-2,TRBV9,.,.,TGTGCCAGCAGCGTTTCCGGGGCCTCGGGCGGGGAGCTGTTTTTT,CASSVSGASGGELFF
TRBJ1-5,TRBV19,.,.,TGTGCCAGTAGTATCTCCTCGGAGGGCAATCAGCCCCAGCATTTT,CASSISSEGNQPQHF
TRBJ2-2,TRBV5-1,TRBD1,.,TGCGCCAGCACACCCGGGACAGGGGCCGGGGAGCTGTTTTTT,CASTPGTGAGELFF
TRBJ1-1,TRBV6-4,.,.,TGTGCCAGCAGAAGCGGGGGGAACACTGAAGCTTTCTTT,CASRSGGNTEAFF
TRBJ2-7,TRBV13,.,few,TGTGCCAGCAGCTTAAGCCTCCGGGGGGAGCAGTACTTC,CASSLSLRGEQYF
TRBJ2-2,TRBV7-3,.,.,TGTGCCAGCAGCTCGCGGGACAGTCTAACCACCGGGGAGCTGTTTTTT,CASSSRDSLTTGELFF
TRBJ2-5,TRBV5-1,.,.,TGCGCCAGCGGGCCGGAGTGGACCAAAGAGACCCAGTACTTC,CASGPEWTKETQYF
TRBJ2-6,TRBV4-3,.,once,TGCGCCAGCAGCCAAGCCCCCAGTGGCTCTGGGGCCAACGTCCTGACTTTC,CASSQAPSGSGANVLTF
TRBJ2-7,TRBV19,.,.,TGTGCCAGTAGTATAGGACCCTCTCTCTCCTACGAGCAGTACTTC,CASSIGPSLSYEQYF
TRBJ2-7,TRBV30,.,few,TGTGCCTGGGGTCAGGACTCCTACGAGCAGTACTTC,CAWGQDSYEQYF
TRBJ2-4,TRBV13,.,few,TGTGCCAGCAGCGAAAACCTAAGGGGCATTCAGTACTTC,CASSENLRGIQYF
TRBJ1-2,TRBV7-2,.,once,TGTGCCACCACGCAGGAAGGTTGGCGAGTTAACTATGGCTACACCTTC,CATTQEGWRVNYGYTF
TRBJ2-1,TRBV7-9,TRBD1,.,TGTGCCAGCAGCTCGGGACAGGGGGCCGGTGAGCAGTTCTTC,CASSSGQGAGEQFF